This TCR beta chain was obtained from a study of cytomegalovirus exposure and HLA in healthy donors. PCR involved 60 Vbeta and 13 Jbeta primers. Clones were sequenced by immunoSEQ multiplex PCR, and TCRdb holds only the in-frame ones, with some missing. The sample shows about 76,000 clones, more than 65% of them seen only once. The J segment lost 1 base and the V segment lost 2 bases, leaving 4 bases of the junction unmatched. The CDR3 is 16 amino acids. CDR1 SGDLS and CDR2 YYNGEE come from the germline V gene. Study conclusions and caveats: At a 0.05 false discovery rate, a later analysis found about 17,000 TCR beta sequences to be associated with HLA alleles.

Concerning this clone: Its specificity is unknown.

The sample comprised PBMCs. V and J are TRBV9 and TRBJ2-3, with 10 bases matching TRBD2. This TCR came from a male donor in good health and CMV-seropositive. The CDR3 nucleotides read TGTGCCAGCAGCGTTGACACTAGCGGGGGCACAGATACGCAGTATTTT. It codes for CASSVDTSGGTDTQYF.